Included here is one TCR beta chain sequence, with context. Its antigen remains undetermined. No base quality information exists; no much larger clone differs at one position. All donors were healthy Caucasians. The twin cohort comprised three pairs of female monozygotic twins, all aged about 18 to 30 years. Positive isolation kits from Invitrogen were used to isolate the CD4+ and CD8+ T cell populations. The record originates from a study of identical twins (dated by TCRdb to about 2016). In the study overall: The study deep-sequenced TCR alpha and beta repertoires from monozygotic twins, unrelated adults of various ages and cord blood to test whether fetal clonotypes persist. Replicate twin experiments were performed at different times using different library preparation protocols to rule out contamination. Broader findings and caveats from the paper: Conclusions relied on cross-sectional statistical analysis, since the same donors could not be followed over many years. Fewer insertions were carried by abundant cord blood beta clonotypes; a weaker similar trend was observed in young adult naive repertoires, while no such trend was observed in memory repertoires. Compared with coincidental sharing between unrelated individuals, out-of-frame TCR alpha sequences shared between twins showed an excess of sequences with low generation probability. Invariant T cells such as MAIT and iNKT could partly confound zero-insertion analyses, though diverse VJ usage argued against this for most clonotypes. In beta out-of-frame sequences, excess twin sharing was weaker, because having fewer shared sequences lowered the signal-to-noise ratio. Recombination models systematically underestimated out-of-frame TCR alpha sharing in monozygotic twins but agreed with sharing between unrelated individuals.

Preparation of the library involved 5' RACE. The instrument given in TCRdb is Illumina HiSeq 2000. Template switching introduced a universal primer binding site; the final cDNA contained a unique molecular identifier, enabling accurate counting of TCR cDNA molecules. Specific primers in the conserved constant-segment region were used to synthesize first-strand cDNA for TCR alpha and beta chains. To control for contamination, every cDNA library carried two barcodes: a SMART-Mk sample barcode plus Illumina barcodes. TruSeq adapter sequences, together with Illumina sample barcodes, were added in two successive PCR steps. The Illumina HiSeq platform was used with custom primers to sequence TCR alpha and beta cDNA libraries. The paper's processing steps were these. Unique molecular identifiers were extracted from raw reads with MiGEC, and CDR3 positions were determined with MiXCR. For each individual, recombination models were inferred using an EM algorithm with the repgenHMM and IGoR tools. Shared clonotype analysis was performed with the tcR package in R, normalizing sharing by the product of cloneset sizes. Out-of-frame nonproductive sequences were analyzed to study raw recombination free of thymic and clonal selection effects. Using fastp at Q25 and MiXCR, TCRdb reprocessed the public reads and kept productive beta chains. Each entry is one CDR3 protein sequence, shown with its most common DNA and genes. For this entry, the V and J calls and clone size follow TCRdb and not the study's own pipeline. The sample table holds about 520,000 distinct CDR3 sequences, of which less than 25% were seen once. The leading ten clones occupy 0.91% of the sample.

The CDR3 has 13 amino acids, counting the end cysteine and phenylalanine. Here the CDR3 DNA is all that survives: 39 bases in frame from base 1. V is shortened by 0 bases, J by 8 bases, and the region joining them spans 10 bases. CDR1 ENHRY and CDR2 SYGVKD are derived from the germline V gene. The sample was also linked to a second study, of T cells expressing NK-cell markers. As that second paper reports: Three sorted T-cell subsets (CD3+CD56+NKG2C+, CD3+CD56+NKG2C- and CD3+CD56-NKG2C+) from roughly 8 donors had their TCR beta-chain repertoires profiled. Among the eight sequenced donors, seven were HCMV-seropositive and one was HCMV-seronegative. To restrict sorting to alphabetaTCR-expressing T cells, an anti-gammadeltaTCR antibody was added in several experiments. In six donors, the dominant CD3+CD56+NKG2C+ clonotypes were among the top 10 CD8+ clonotypes and accounted for about 1.0-7.5% of CD8+ T cells. Those dominant clonotypes were again the most abundant among CD3+CD56-NKG2C+ cells in a handful of donors, at roughly 28.3-60.1%. Whether the expanded NKG2C-expressing T cell clones were specific for HCMV antigens was left unclear. Randomly selected healthy volunteers, three men and five women, were used as the eight sequenced donors. HCMV-specific IgG was detected in serum with a commercial ELISA kit to determine HCMV serostatus. MIGEC handled demultiplexing of the reads and grouping by UMI, while MiTCR was used to assemble and quantify clonotypes. To exclude erroneous sequences, only TCR cDNA sequences supported by at least two reads were retained. Downstream repertoire analysis used the tcR package, and clonotypes were matched across fractions by CDR3 nucleotide sequence plus V segment. VDJmatch was used to annotate antigen specificity against VDJdb, with one amino acid substitution allowed in CDR3.

The chain joins TRBV10-3 to TRBJ1-1, with an unclear D gene assignment. The sample taken for sequencing was CD4+ T cells sorted from blood. The origin of this receptor is a woman under 30 in good health. The DNA is TGTGCCATCAGTGAGTCTGACGCAGCCGAAGCTTTCTTT. It translates to CAISESDAAEAFF.